Each of the 9 T cell receptor beta chains below was sequenced from the same sample in a study of T cell responses to AZD1222 COVID-19 vaccine. This table comes from immunoSEQ multiplex PCR, and its TCRdb copy is limited to in-frame clones, with some not included. The sample carries 150,000 to 200,000 clones, 85% to 90% recorded once. Here the sequenced sample was peripheral blood, taken on day 0 of AZD1222 vaccination. The receptors were sampled from an adult in good health.

The chain combines TRBV5-1 with TRBJ1-1; TRBD1 might be the D (5 bases). The CDR3 covers 13 residues. Trimming removed 2 bases from V and 3 bases from J, with 8 bases in between. Germline CDR1 reads SGHRS; CDR2 reads YFSETQ. CDR3 sequence reads: CASSFVRDTEAFF. DNA for the CDR3: TGCGCCAGCAGCTTTGTCAGGGACACTGAAGCTTTCTTT. Together with reference TRBV5-1 and TRBJ1-1, the CDR3 gives the full variable domain: KAGVTQTPRYLIKTRGQQVTLSCSPISGHRSVSWYQQTPGQGLQFLFEYFSETQRNKGNFPGRFSGRQFSNSRSEMNVSTLELGDSALYLCASSFVRDTEAFFGQGTRLTVV.

The chain links TRBV19 to TRBJ1-5; TRBD1 agrees at 12 bases. Germline V gene sequence: CDR1 LNHDA, CDR2 SQIVND (reference sequence). V trimming: 6 bases; J trimming: 5 bases; junction bases outside the gene matches: 8. The CDR3 covers 16 residues. CDR3 DNA: TGTGCCAGTAGATCCACGGGGACAGGGGGCTATCAGCCCCAGCATTTT. Its protein product is CASRSTGTGGYQPQHF. The full variable domain, its missing parts supplied by reference TRBV19 and TRBJ1-5, is DGGITQSPKYLFRKEGQNVTLSCEQNLNHDAMYWYRQDPGQGLRLIYYSQIVNDFQKGDIAEGYSVSREKKESFPLTVTSAQKNPTAFYLCASRSTGTGGYQPQHFGDGTRLSIL.

V is TRBV19 and J is TRBJ1-5; 9 bases agree with TRBD1. V lost 5 bases and J lost 0; bases outside the gene matches: 8. CDR1 is LNHDA, CDR2 SQIVND, per germline (reference sequence). The CDR3 is 17 amino acids. CDR3 coding DNA: TGTGCCAGTAGTCCCGGGACAGGGAAATATAGCAATCAGCCCCAGCATTTT. It yields the protein CASSPGTGKYSNQPQHF.

The chain has TRBV10-3 and TRBJ2-2; D call uncertain. The germline gives CDR1 ENHRY, CDR2 SYGVKD. The CDR3 contains 13 residues. V was trimmed by 11 bases and J by 0 bases, leaving 10 bases between them. The CDR3 region has the DNA TGTGCCGTACACGTGACGAACACCGGGGAGCTGTTTTTT. The encoded protein is CAVHVTNTGELFF.

The V and J genes are TRBV6-5 and TRBJ2-6, with a weak D call TRBD1 (5 bases). The V end was cut by 0 bases, the J end by 2 bases, with 8 bases between. The CDR3 consists of 16 residues. Germline V gene lookup returns CDR1 MNHEY and CDR2 SVGAGI. CDR3 in DNA: TGTGCCAGCAGTTACTCGTTAGGGGCTGGGGCCAACGTCCTGACTTTC. Its protein is CASSYSLGAGANVLTF.

This chain uses TRBV5-1 with TRBJ1-5, with 7 positions matching TRBD1. The CDR3 runs to 15 residues. Per the germline V gene, CDR1 is SGHRS and CDR2 is YFSETQ. V shed 3 bases, J shed 6 bases, and the junction held 9 bases outside the gene matches. The CDR3 DNA is TGCGCCAGCAGCTCACGTCCTGGGGACAGTCAGCCCCAGCATTTT. This gives the protein CASSSRPGDSQPQHF.

The chain links TRBV19 to TRBJ2-3, with 7 nucleotides matching TRBD2. In germline, CDR1 is LNHDA, CDR2 SQIVND (reference sequence). The V segment lost 7 bases and the J segment 1 base; nucleotides outside the gene matches: 5. The CDR3 contains 14 residues. CDR3 loop: CASNGGFGTDTQYF. In DNA form, the CDR3 reads TGTGCCAGTAACGGGGGGTTCGGCACAGATACGCAGTATTTT.

The chain uses TRBV6-2 or TRBV6-3 and TRBJ2-5; 11 nucleotides match TRBD1. V shed 5 bases, J shed 3 bases, and the junction held 2 bases outside the gene matches. The CDR3 length is 14 residues. Germline lookup yields CDR1 MNHEY and CDR2 SVGEGT. Written as DNA, the CDR3 is TGTGCCAGCAGTGGGACAGGGGGTGAAGAGACCCAGTACTTC. It encodes CASSGTGGEETQYF.

The chain couples TRBV5-1 to TRBJ2-7, with 10 positions matching TRBD2. CDR1 is SGHRS, CDR2 YFSETQ, per germline. CDR3 size: 15 residues. V shed 5 bases, J shed 1 base, and the junction held 6 bases outside the gene matches. The CDR3 nucleotides are TGCGCCAGCAGATACGAACTAGCGGGGTCCTACGAGCAGTACTTC. Protein sequence: CASRYELAGSYEQYF. Full variable domain (missing parts from reference TRBV5-1 and TRBJ2-7): KAGVTQTPRYLIKTRGQQVTLSCSPISGHRSVSWYQQTPGQGLQFLFEYFSETQRNKGNFPGRFSGRQFSNSRSEMNVSTLELGDSALYLCASRYELAGSYEQYFGPGTRLTVT.